These 14 T cell receptor beta chains were sequenced from one sample in a study of blood T cells in healthy people across ages. Next came a second PCR, run for about 7 to 12 cycles, which used a sample-barcoded 5' primer along with a J-beta primer mix. TCRdb re-analysed the 5' RACE reads in MiXCR, keeping a single row per CDR3 protein. The repertoire includes about 290,000 distinct CDR3 sequences, 25% to 30% of them detected once, and over 25% sits in the top ten. Sequenced sample: blood. The receptors come from a woman in her 70s in good health.

This clonotype showed up just a few times. V gene TRBV4-2 combines with J gene TRBJ2-3, with D possibly being TRBD2 (5 bases). V was shortened by 4 bases and J by 3 bases, with 17 bases between the two germline ends. From germline, CDR1 is LGHNA and CDR2 YNFKEQ. The CDR3 has 16 amino acids. The CDR3 protein is CASSPDWTDPTDTQYF. The CDR3, as DNA: TGTGCCAGCAGCCCGGACTGGACCGACCCTACAGATACGCAGTATTTT.

There are a few counts of this clonotype. The chain is built from TRBV20-1 and TRBJ2-1, with TRBD1 identical over 7 bases. The CDR3 covers 13 residues. CDR1 DFQATT and CDR2 SNEGSKA come from the germline V gene (reference sequence). V shed 3 bases, J shed 9 bases, and the junction held 8 bases outside the gene matches. CDR3 nucleotide sequence: TGCAGTGCTAGGAGGGGGCACCCACCTGAGCAGTTCTTC. It specifies CSARRGHPPEQFF.

The chain combines TRBV3-1 with TRBJ1-5, with D hard to call. Trimming shortened V by 0 bases and J by 4 bases, and 13 bases separated the two germline ends. The CDR3 covers 16 residues. Looked up from germline, CDR1 is LGHDT and CDR2 is YNNKEL (reference sequence). This CDR3 is CASSQDLGLGNQPQHF. DNA for the CDR3: TGTGCCAGCAGCCAAGATCTCGGGCTAGGAAATCAGCCCCAGCATTTT.

The chain is built from TRBV20-1 and TRBJ2-1; no definite D call. With 6 bases removed from V and 7 bases from J, the gap between germline ends came to 10 bases. The CDR3 has 11 amino acids. Germline V lookup: CDR1 DFQATT, CDR2 SNEGSKA (reference sequence). The CDR3 nucleotides are TGCAGTGCAGCCTATCGAAATGAGCAGTTCTTC. This encodes CSAAYRNEQFF.

The sample holds a few counts of this clonotype. V usage is TRBV19 and J usage is TRBJ2-5; TRBD1 matches 11 bases. V gave up 6 bases and J gave up 1 base; unmatched junction bases: 10. Germline-derived CDR1 and CDR2 are LNHDA and SQIVND (reference sequence). The CDR3 is 17 residues long. CDR3 protein: CASSLYNGTGGQETQYF. The DNA of the CDR3 is TGTGCCAGTAGCCTGTACAACGGGACAGGGGGCCAAGAGACCCAGTACTTC.

Regarding this clonotype: A clone one base away is much larger, so this may be a read error. This sequence joins TRBV20-1 and TRBJ1-4; D remains ambiguous. Per the germline V gene, CDR1 is DFQATT and CDR2 is SNEGSKA (reference sequence). This CDR3 region has 15 residues. Here the CDR3 DNA reads TGCAGTGTTAGAGACGCCGGGGTCCCTAATGAAAAACTGTTTTTT. Residues: CSVRDAGVPNEKLFF.

In this sample, this clonotype turned up a few times. This CDR3 reads CATSGYGDTQYF. CDR3 DNA sequence: TGTGCCACCAGTGGATATGGAGATACGCAGTATTTT. The chain is built from TRBV24-1 and TRBJ2-3; the D is unclear. This CDR3 contains 12 residues. Trimming took 5 bases from V and 5 from J, leaving 7 bases between them. CDR1 and CDR2 from the germline V gene are KGHDR and SFDVKD.

This chain uses TRBV29-1 with TRBJ2-1, with 8 nucleotides matching TRBD2. J gave up 0 bases and V 5 bases, and 6 bases lay outside the gene matches. The germline V gene has CDR1 SQVTM and CDR2 ANQGSEA. The CDR3 extends over 15 amino acids. The CDR3 nucleotides are TGCAGCGTTTTTACTAGCGGCCGCTCCTACAATGAGCAGTTCTTC. Translating it yields CSVFTSGRSYNEQFF.

The genes are TRBV20-1 and TRBJ2-1, with D maybe TRBD2 (5 bases). CDR1 DFQATT and CDR2 SNEGSKA come from the germline V gene (reference sequence). The CDR3 is 15 amino acids. Trimming shortened V by 6 bases and J by 8 bases, and 23 bases separated the two germline ends. The CDR3 protein is CSAQKRTPLRDEQFF. The CDR3 DNA reads as TGCAGTGCCCAAAAGCGGACCCCTCTGCGCGATGAGCAGTTCTTC.

CDR3 residues: CSASEGRGHGANVLTF. The CDR3 bases are TGCAGTGCTAGCGAGGGGAGGGGGCATGGGGCCAACGTCCTGACTTTC. The chain uses TRBV20-1 and TRBJ2-6; possibly TRBD1 or TRBD2 for D (7 bases each). Between the trimmed V and J ends, which lost 3 bases and 3 bases, there was a span of 15 bases. CDR1 is DFQATT, CDR2 SNEGSKA, per germline (reference sequence). This CDR3 region has 16 residues.

This sequence joins TRBV28 and TRBJ2-1; D remains unclear. Per germline, CDR1 MDHEN and CDR2 SYDVKM. V lost 6 bases to trimming and J lost 5 bases, with 11 bases between them. The CDR3 totals 13 residues. The CDR3 region has the DNA TGTGCCAGCAGCAACACCCTAAACAATGAGCAGTTCTTC. Encoded protein: CASSNTLNNEQFF.

This clonotype was observed at least ten times. The chain is built from TRBV11-2 and TRBJ2-1; the match to TRBD2 covers 9 bases. CDR1 and CDR2 (germline): SGHAT, FQNNGV. V lost 4 bases and J lost 9; bases outside the gene matches: 10. The CDR3 is made up of 15 amino acids. In DNA, the CDR3 is TGTGCCAGCAGCTATAGCGGGAGTAGGGAGACTGAGCAGTTCTTC. This encodes CASSYSGSRETEQFF.

This clonotype was seen ten or more times. The chain couples TRBV29-1 to TRBJ2-5, with D possibly TRBD1 on 5 matching bases. Germline CDR1 reads SQVTM; CDR2 reads ANQGSEA. V was clipped by 4 bases and J by 7 bases, with 13 bases between them. CDR3 length equals 12 residues. CDR3 protein: CSVVSGYATQYF. CDR3 DNA sequence: TGCAGCGTTGTCTCAGGGTATGCGACCCAGTACTTC.

The V call is TRBV7-9, the J call TRBJ2-5, with TRBD2 matching 13 bases. TRBJ2-7 explains the end of the DNA better; the J call may be wrong. The CDR3 runs to 19 residues. Germline CDR1 reads SEHNR; CDR2 reads FQNEAQ (reference sequence). The CDR3 loop reads CASSLAPGTSGKFSYEQYF. DNA for the CDR3: TGTGCCAGCAGCTTAGCGCCCGGGACTAGCGGGAAGTTCTCCTACGAGCAGTACTTC.